A single sample gave rise to the 30 T cell receptor beta chains below, sequenced in a study of tumor and adjacent non-tumor tissue in lung cancer (dated by TCRdb to 2016 to 2018). The library relied on multiplex PCR. The instrument given in TCRdb is Illumina HiSeq 2500. Following protocols modified from ARM-PCR, the researchers constructed TCRbeta libraries through three rounds of nested PCR with primers (Table S4). TCRdb took the public reads, trimmed them with fastp at Q25, ran MiXCR for clone calling and kept in-frame beta chains. Merged by CDR3 protein, the rows form single entries marked with the most common genes and DNA. The sample yields under 80,000 distinct CDR3 sequences; about 77% were counted once. The ten biggest clones cover around 43% of the sample. RNA was isolated from bulk, unsorted tissue, and RNA quality was assessed with a NanoDrop ND-1000 and an Agilent 2100. Distant non-tumor tissue taken more than 3 cm from the tumor edge was used as the normal lung sample.

Sequencing was done on a sample of distant non-tumor lung tissue. These receptors were taken from a man aged 55 to 70 with non-small cell lung cancer.

Worth noting for this clonotype: Germline and junction disagree at one end, which may indicate a read error. The J gene is TRBJ2-1, the V gene TRBV11-1, with no clear D. Germline V gene data show CDR1 as SGHAT and CDR2 as FQDESV (reference sequence). The CDR3 covers 15 residues. CDR3 sequence reads: CASSFDTYSTNGQFF. CDR3 nucleotides: TGTGCAAGCAGCTTCGACACCTATAGCACCAATGGTCAGTTCTTC.

Remarks on this clonotype: This may be a read error, as it is one base from a much larger clone. The chain uses TRBV20-1 and TRBJ1-1; D is perhaps TRBD1 (6 bases). The CDR3 contains 15 residues. Trimming removed 1 base from V and 9 bases from J, with 21 bases in between. Germline V lookup: CDR1 DFQATT, CDR2 SNEGSKA (reference sequence). The DNA for the CDR3 is TGCAGTGCTAGAGTGGGACACCGTTTTTGGGCTAAAGCTTTCTTT. Protein product: CSARVGHRFWAKAFF.

This clonotype was recorded many times. The chain has TRBV5-1 and TRBJ2-7, with D possibly matching TRBD2 (5 bases). Deletions cut 4 bases from V and 0 bases from J, with 8 bases between. CDR1 and CDR2 (germline): SGHRS, YFSETQ. The CDR3 runs 13 residues. The CDR3 nucleotides are TGCGCCAGCAGCAACGGGGACTCCTACGAGCAGTACTTC. Encoded protein: CASSNGDSYEQYF.

A remark on this clonotype: The CDR3 carries no conserved terminal phenylalanine or tryptophan, so it likely arises from a read error. V usage is TRBV7-9 and J usage is TRBJ2-1, with D unclear. The CDR3 consists of 15 residues. Germline V lookup: CDR1 SEHNR, CDR2 FQNEAQ (reference sequence). CDR3 DNA sequence: TGTGTCAGCAGCTTAGTTGGCAGGCGGTCCGGTGAGCAGTTCTTA. The encoded protein is CVSSLVGRRSGEQFL.

With respect to this clonotype: A read error may explain this, as a much larger clone is one base away. V usage is TRBV10-3 and J usage is TRBJ1-2; D may be TRBD1 (5 bases). The CDR3 loop spans 13 amino acids. Germline CDR1 and CDR2: ENHRY and SYGVKD. The CDR3 DNA follows: TGTGTCATCAAGGCCAGGGAACAAGGGGGCTACACCTTC. Protein: CVIKAREQGGYTF.

Turning to this clonotype: This may stem from a read error, because a much larger clone lies one nucleotide away. V and J are TRBV28 and TRBJ2-2, with 7 positions matching TRBD2. The CDR3 loop spans 16 amino acids. Germline V CDR1 and CDR2: MDHEN, SYDVKM. The CDR3 bases are TGTGCCAGCCGCCCTAGCGGAGGGATGAACACCGGGGGGCTGTTTTTT. It encodes CASRPSGGMNTGGLFF.

About this clonotype itself: Compared with germline, one end of the junction differs, possibly owing to a read error. This chain links TRBV6-1 with TRBJ1-1; TRBD1 matches 7 bases. CDR3 length equals 15 residues. The germline V gene has CDR1 MNHNS and CDR2 SASEGT. The CDR3 bases are TGTGCCAGCAGTGGCGACAGGGTTGGGAACACTCAATCTTCCTTT. Its translation is CASSGDRVGNTQSSF.

Regarding this clonotype: Since no conserved phenylalanine or tryptophan closes the CDR3, a read error is the likely cause. The gene calls are TRBV4-1 and TRBJ2-1, with TRBD2 as a possible D gene (6 bases). The CDR3 sequence is 17 residues long. Per germline, CDR1 MGHRA and CDR2 YSYEKL. The CDR3 reads CASSQDFRGDSYNEQFS. The CDR3 DNA is TGCGCCAGCAGCCAAGATTTTCGCGGGGACTCCTACAATGAACAGTTCTCC.

In its sample, this clonotype was seen a few times. The CDR3 does not end in the conserved phenylalanine or tryptophan, so this is likely a read error. The rearrangement joins TRBV6-5 to TRBJ2-7, with D unresolved. Between the trimmed V and J ends, which lost 4 bases and 7 bases, there was a span of 14 bases. From germline, CDR1 is MNHEY and CDR2 SVGAGI. CDR3 length equals 13 residues. The DNA of the CDR3 is TGTGCCAGCAGTTTCGGACGGATCTATGAGCAGTACCTC. Amino acid sequence: CASSFGRIYEQYL.

To note about this clonotype: Without the conserved terminal phenylalanine or tryptophan, this CDR3 likely stems from a read error. The rearrangement links TRBV11-1 to TRBJ2-7; possibly TRBD1 or TRBD2 for D (6 bases each). The CDR3 spans 15 residues. V was clipped by 1 base and J by 3 bases, with 13 bases between them. Germline V CDR1 and CDR2: SGHAT, FQDESV (reference sequence). CDR3 sequence: CASSLDLGGHYEQYI. DNA of the CDR3: TGTGCCAGCAGCTTAGACCTGGGGGGCCACTACGAGCAGTACATC.

Of note for this clonotype: One end of the junction does not line up with germline, which may come from a read error. The chain joins TRBV28 to TRBJ1-2; no clear D gene. The CDR3 has 14 residues. Germline V gene sequence: CDR1 MDHEN, CDR2 SYDVKM. The CDR3 DNA reads as TGTGCCAACAGTCCACTAGGAACCAAAAATGGCTACGCCTTC. It codes for CANSPLGTKNGYAF.

Points on this clonotype: Relative to the germline gene, one junction end is altered; a read error may explain this. J is TRBJ2-2 and V is TRBV11-1, with D possibly being TRBD1 or TRBD2 (5 bases each). There are 14 residues in the CDR3. Germline CDR1 and CDR2: SGHAT and FQDESV (reference sequence). The CDR3 sequence: CASRRQRGTGVLLF. DNA for the CDR3: TGTGCCAGCCGACGACAGAGAGGGACCGGGGTGCTGCTTTTT.

For this clonotype: The CDR3 does not close with the conserved phenylalanine or tryptophan, likely indicating a read error. The J gene is TRBJ2-6, the V gene TRBV6-5; a weak D match, TRBD1 (5 bases). The CDR3 covers 14 residues. The V gene lost 6 bases and the J gene lost 8 bases, with 14 bases spanning the gap. Germline V gives CDR1 MNHEY, CDR2 SVGAGI. Here the CDR3 DNA reads TGTGCCAGCAGCGGGCTATCAGGGACCAACGTCCTGACTTTG. This gives the protein CASSGLSGTNVLTL.

In the case of this clonotype: One junction end does not reproduce the germline sequence, and a read error may be involved. The chain recombines TRBV28 with TRBJ1-5, with D hard to call. Per germline, CDR1 MDHEN and CDR2 SYDVKM. This CDR3 comprises 18 residues. CDR3 residues: CVSSLFTFQAGFNRPRHF. CDR3 nucleotides: TGTGTCAGCAGTTTATTTACGTTTCAGGCGGGATTCAATCGGCCCCGGCATTTT.

A note on this clonotype: This CDR3 fails to terminate in the conserved phenylalanine or tryptophan, so it likely reflects a read error. The DNA is omitted, as the CDR3 cannot be located on it reliably, and the CDR3 follows TCRdb's listing. The V and J genes are TRBV29-1 and TRBJ2-7; TRBD1 is the table's D call, not checked against the DNA. CDR1 and CDR2 from the germline V gene are SQVTM and ANQGSEA. Ends included, the CDR3 has 12 residues. The CDR3 spells CSVVGQGYEQYL.

A note on this clonotype: One end of the junction is discordant with germline, which a read error may explain. The chain carries TRBV20-1 and TRBJ2-1; D is ambiguous. The CDR3 consists of 16 residues. Per the germline V gene, CDR1 is DFQATT and CDR2 is SNEGSKA (reference sequence). As DNA, the CDR3 is TGCAGTGCGGTTTCTAACGGGCCCAGCTCCTACAATGAACAGTTCTTC. Translating gives CSAVSNGPSSYNEQFF.

About this clonotype itself: One end of the junction is discordant with germline, which a read error may explain. V and J are TRBV11-2 and TRBJ2-1; no clear D. CDR1 SGHAT and CDR2 FQNNGV come from the germline V gene. The CDR3 length is 14 residues. The CDR3 DNA reads TGTGGCAGCAGCTTAGATCAGGCAGCCTCCGAGCAGTTCTTC. Translation: CGSSLDQAASEQFF.

Note on this clonotype: Being one base from a much bigger clone, this may be a read error. The chain is built from TRBV24-1 and TRBJ1-5; 10 positions match TRBD1. CDR3 length: 15 amino acids. Germline V gives CDR1 KGHDR, CDR2 SFDVKD. Written as DNA, the CDR3 is TGTGCCACCACACCTCCGGGACAGGGGCCTCTGCCCAAGCATTTT. Translating it yields CATTPPGQGPLPKHF.

A note on this clonotype: It may be a read error: a sequence one base away is much more abundant. The chain's CDR3 is CASSRRSYGYTF. DNA for the CDR3: TGTGCCAGCAGCAGACGGTCCTATGGCTACACCTTC. The genes are TRBV12-3 or TRBV12-4 and TRBJ1-2; no definite D call. V lost 6 bases and J 4 bases, leaving 9 bases between the germline ends. CDR3 length: 12 amino acids.

V usage is TRBV11-2 and J usage is TRBJ2-3; no clear D gene. This CDR3 is built from 13 residues. The germline V gene encodes CDR1 SGHAT and CDR2 FQNNGV. Trimming removed 1 base at V and 3 bases at J, with 5 bases between. This chain's CDR3 is CASSLASTDTQYF. The DNA of the CDR3 is TGTGCCAGCAGCTTAGCTAGTACAGATACGCAGTATTTT.

Regarding this clonotype: One base away lies a much larger clone, so this may be a sequencing read error. V is TRBV20-1 and J is TRBJ2-1, with TRBD1 as a possible D gene (7 bases). The CDR3 length is 14 residues. V lost 8 bases, J lost 8 bases, and 22 bases lay in between. The V gene's germline CDR1 is DFQATT and CDR2 SNEGSKA (reference sequence). The CDR3 DNA reads as TGCAGTTCTGGCGGGACAACCAGGGGGGATGAGCAGTTCTTC. Residues: CSSGGTTRGDEQFF.

Note on this clonotype: No conserved phenylalanine or tryptophan is present at the end of the CDR3, so a read error is the likely explanation. The J gene is TRBJ1-1, the V gene TRBV5-6; tentative D call: TRBD1 (6 bases). This CDR3 region has 13 residues. In germline, CDR1 is SGHDT, CDR2 YYEEEE. Here the CDR3 DNA reads TGTGCGAGCTGCTTTAGGGGGGGCACTGAAGCTTTCGTT. This sequence encodes CASCFRGGTEAFV.

Comment on this clonotype: Without the conserved terminal phenylalanine or tryptophan, this CDR3 likely stems from a read error. The chain recombines TRBV5-6 with TRBJ2-3; D not resolved. The length of the CDR3 is 12 residues. V was cut by 2 bases and J by 3 bases, with 4 bases left in between. Germline CDR1 is SGHDT and CDR2 is YYEEEE. CDR3 nucleotides: TGTGCCAGCAGCTTTCATACAGATACGCAGTATTTA. Protein: CASSFHTDTQYL.

The rearrangement joins TRBV29-1 to TRBJ2-5; no reliable D call. V lost 6 bases and J 4 bases, leaving 12 bases between the germline ends. Germline CDR1 reads SQVTM; CDR2 reads ANQGSEA. This CDR3 is 12 amino acids long. The CDR3 protein is CSVQDVRETQYF. CDR3 bases: TGCAGCGTCCAGGATGTACGAGAGACCCAGTACTTC.

Points on this clonotype: Its ends do not fully match the called genes, so a read error is possible. The V gene is TRBV10-1, the J gene TRBJ2-3; no definite D call. The CDR3 has 14 amino acids. Germline-derived CDR1 and CDR2 are WNHNN and SYGVQD (reference sequence). The CDR3 region is CASSGGSRRDTQYF. CDR3 nucleotide sequence: TGCGCCAGCAGTGGTGGCTCCCGCAGAGATACTCAGTATTTT.

The chain employs TRBV29-1 and TRBJ2-3; D might be TRBD2 (5 bases). The germline V gene has CDR1 SQVTM and CDR2 ANQGSEA. V was cut by 7 bases and J by 4 bases, with 18 bases left in between. CDR3 length: 14 residues. DNA of the CDR3: TGCAGCGCCCGCTCGACTCGGGGTGCAGATACGCAGTATTTT. It encodes CSARSTRGADTQYF.

As for this clonotype: No conserved phenylalanine or tryptophan ends this CDR3, so it is likely a read error. The chain has TRBV29-1 and TRBJ1-1, with D unresolved. Germline V gene sequence: CDR1 SQVTM, CDR2 ANQGSEA. The CDR3 has 13 residues. Trimming left V 3 bases short and J 10 bases short, with 18 bases between. The CDR3: CSVEVPEFGGAFL. CDR3 nucleotide sequence: TGCAGCGTTGAGGTCCCCGAGTTTGGTGGAGCTTTCCTT.

The J gene is TRBJ2-7, the V gene TRBV5-5; TRBD1 might be the D (6 bases). The CDR3 is made up of 17 amino acids. From germline, CDR1 is SGHKS and CDR2 YYEKEE (reference sequence). The V end was cut by 4 bases, the J end by 5 bases, with 25 bases between. Here the CDR3 DNA reads TGTGCCAGCAGCGGCCTAGGGGGTAACCTTATGATGCACGAGCAGTACTTC. Protein sequence: CASSGLGGNLMMHEQYF.

For this clonotype: A single base separates this from a much larger clone, so it may be a read error. The rearrangement links TRBV28 to TRBJ2-7; 8 nucleotides match TRBD2. Germline loops: CDR1 MDHEN, CDR2 SYDVKM. The CDR3 sequence is 17 residues long. J was trimmed by 6 bases and V by 10 bases; bases with no gene match: 23. The CDR3 is CAIGTERLARVILEQYF. The CDR3 DNA sequence: TGTGCCATCGGGACGGAGAGACTAGCGAGAGTAATTCTCGAGCAGTACTTC. Full variable domain (rest looked up from reference TRBV28 and TRBJ2-7): DVKVTQSSRYLVKRTGEKVFLECVQDMDHENMFWYRQDPGLGLRLIYFSYDVKMKEKGDIPEGYSVSREKKERFSLILESASTNQTSMYLCAIGTERLARVILEQYFGPGTRLTVT.

With respect to this clonotype: The junction departs from germline at one end; a sequencing error may be responsible. The CDR3 DNA reads TGTGCTTGTGGTTTGGAGAGGTCGGGACAGGGGACCCCGGGCACTGGAGCTTTCTTT. Protein product: CACGLERSGQGTPGTGAFF. V gene TRBV12-5 combines with J gene TRBJ1-1; 10 nucleotides align to TRBD1. The CDR3 contains 19 residues. The germline gives CDR1 LGHNT, CDR2 FRNRAP. Looking up the rest from reference TRBV12-5 and TRBJ1-1 gives the full variable domain: DARVTQTPRHKVTEMGQEVTMRCQPILGHNTVFWYRQTMMQGLELLAYFRNRAPLDDSGMPKDRFSAEMPDATLATLKIQPSEPRDSAVYFCACGLERSGQGTPGTGAFFGQGTRLTVV.